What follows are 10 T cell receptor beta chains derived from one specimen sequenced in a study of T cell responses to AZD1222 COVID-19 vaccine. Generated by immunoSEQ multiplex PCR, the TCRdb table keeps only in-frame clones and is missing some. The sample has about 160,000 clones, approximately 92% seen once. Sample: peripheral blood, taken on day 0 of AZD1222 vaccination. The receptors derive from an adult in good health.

The DNA for the CDR3 is TGCAGCGTTCTTGTGCGGGGCTACACAGATACGCAGTATTTT. This sequence encodes CSVLVRGYTDTQYF. The V gene is TRBV29-1, the J gene TRBJ2-3; D perhaps matches TRBD2 (6 bases). The CDR3 extends over 14 amino acids. Deletions cut 5 bases from V and 2 bases from J, with 14 bases between. Looked up from germline, CDR1 is SQVTM and CDR2 is ANQGSEA.

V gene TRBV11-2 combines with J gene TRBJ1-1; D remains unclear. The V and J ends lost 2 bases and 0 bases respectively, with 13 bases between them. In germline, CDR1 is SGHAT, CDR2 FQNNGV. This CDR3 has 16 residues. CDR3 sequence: CASSLPTLVLNTEAFF. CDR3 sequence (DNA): TGTGCCAGCAGCTTACCCACCTTGGTACTGAACACTGAAGCTTTCTTT.

CDR3 protein: CASSLPDRGYEQYF. Written as DNA, the CDR3 is TGTGCCAGCAGCCTACCGGACAGGGGCTACGAGCAGTACTTC. The chain has TRBV4-2 and TRBJ2-7; 9 bases line up with TRBD1. The V and J ends lost 4 bases and 3 bases, in that order; junction bases with no gene match: 4. The CDR3 runs to 14 residues. The V gene's germline CDR1 is LGHNA and CDR2 YNFKEQ.

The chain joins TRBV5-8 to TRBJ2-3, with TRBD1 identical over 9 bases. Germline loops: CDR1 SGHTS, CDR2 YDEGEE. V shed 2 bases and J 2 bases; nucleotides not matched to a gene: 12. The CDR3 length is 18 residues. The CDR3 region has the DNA TGTGCCAGCAGCTTAGCTTATACAGGGGGCGCGTACACAGATACGCAGTATTTT. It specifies CASSLAYTGGAYTDTQYF.

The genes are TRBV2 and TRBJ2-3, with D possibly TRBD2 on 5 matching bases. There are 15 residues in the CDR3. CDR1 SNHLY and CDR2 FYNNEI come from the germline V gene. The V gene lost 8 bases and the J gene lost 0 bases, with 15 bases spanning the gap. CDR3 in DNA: TGTGCCAGCCAACGCAGGACTTCTAGCACAGATACGCAGTATTTT. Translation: CASQRRTSSTDTQYF. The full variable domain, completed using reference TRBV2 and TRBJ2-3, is EPEVTQTPSHQVTQMGQEVILRCVPISNHLYFYWYRQILGQKVEFLVSFYNNEISEKSEIFDDQFSVERPDGSNFTLKIRSTKLEDSAMYFCASQRRTSSTDTQYFGPGTRLTVL.

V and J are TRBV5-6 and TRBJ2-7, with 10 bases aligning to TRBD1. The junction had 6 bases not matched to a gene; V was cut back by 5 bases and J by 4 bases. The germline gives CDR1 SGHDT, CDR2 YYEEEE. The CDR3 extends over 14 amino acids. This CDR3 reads CASRSGTGEYEQYF. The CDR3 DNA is TGTGCCAGCAGGTCCGGGACAGGGGAATACGAGCAGTACTTC.

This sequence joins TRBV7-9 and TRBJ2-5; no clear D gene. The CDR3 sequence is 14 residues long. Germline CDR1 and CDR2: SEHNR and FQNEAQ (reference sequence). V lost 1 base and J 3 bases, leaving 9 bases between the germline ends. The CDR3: CASSLVGNKETQYF. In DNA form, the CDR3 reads TGTGCCAGCAGCTTAGTCGGCAATAAAGAGACCCAGTACTTC.

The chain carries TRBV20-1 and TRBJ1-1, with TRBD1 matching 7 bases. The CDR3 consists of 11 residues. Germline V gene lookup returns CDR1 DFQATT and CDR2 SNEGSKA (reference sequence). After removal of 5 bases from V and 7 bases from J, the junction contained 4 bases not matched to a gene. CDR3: CSAGDRFEAFF. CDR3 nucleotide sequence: TGCAGTGCTGGGGACAGATTTGAAGCTTTCTTT.

The CDR3 DNA is TGTGCCAGCAGTTGGGGGCTCGAGAACACTGAAGCTTTCTTT. Its protein is CASSWGLENTEAFF. The rearrangement joins TRBV27 to TRBJ1-1; D is perhaps TRBD1 (6 bases). There are 14 residues in the CDR3. V was trimmed by 4 bases and J by 1 base, leaving 10 bases between them. The germline gives CDR1 MNHEY, CDR2 SMNVEV (reference sequence).

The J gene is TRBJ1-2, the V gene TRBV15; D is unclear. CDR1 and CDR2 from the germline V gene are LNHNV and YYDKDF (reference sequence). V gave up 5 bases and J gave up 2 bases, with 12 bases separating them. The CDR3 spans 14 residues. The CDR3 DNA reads TGTGCCACCAGCGGGAAGAACCGGAACTATGGCTACACCTTC. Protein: CATSGKNRNYGYTF.